The TCR beta chain under discussion was sequenced for a study of T cells in narcolepsy. Study information: Enrolled donors included narcolepsy type 1 or type 2 patients and healthy controls. Study-wide points: Autoreactive HCRT-specific and TRIB2-specific clonotypes were marked in same-patient CSF-versus-blood CD4+ comparisons. Blood of same and different patients, but not healthy controls, reportedly held recurring autoreactive clonotypes. No autoreactive T cell clone sequences appeared in some memory CD4+ repertoires.

As for this clone: Its specificity is unknown.

The CDR3 runs to 15 residues. The V and J ends lost 3 bases and 2 bases respectively, with 14 bases between them. Germline-derived CDR1 and CDR2 are SGHDT and YYEEEE. Assay used: immunoSEQ multiplex PCR; TCRdb lists only in-frame clones, some missing. The sample has some 25,000 clones; 85% are singletons. Specimen: CD45RA- memory CD4+ T cells from PBMCs. This receptor was obtained from a human donor with narcolepsy. The gene calls are TRBV5-6 and TRBJ1-1; D may be TRBD1 (5 bases). This chain's CDR3 is CASSSWGKSNTEAFF. For the CDR3, the DNA is TGTGCCAGCAGCTCCTGGGGCAAAAGTAACACTGAAGCTTTCTTT.